This is a list of T cell receptor beta chains from one sample in a study of cytomegalovirus exposure and HLA in healthy donors. TCRdb's table, derived via immunoSEQ multiplex PCR, lists solely in-frame clones and lacks some. The sample has roughly 150,000 clones; roughly 80% are singletons. The sequencing input was PBMCs. The receptors come from a man over 45 in good health and CMV-seropositive. Each CDR3 is given with its conserved first and last residue. D genes are given only for firm matches. Clone size is shown for a subset of rows, as once, few, many or a class of expanded clone.

V gene	D gene	J gene	clone size	CDR3 protein	CDR3 DNA
TRBV30	NA	TRBJ1-6	few	CAWSGNSPLHF	TGTGCCTGGAGCGGTAATTCACCCCTCCACTTT
TRBV10-2	TRBD1	TRBJ1-2	NA	CASNGQGDTYGYTF	TGCGCCAGCAATGGACAGGGGGATACCTATGGCTACACCTTC
TRBV7-9	NA	TRBJ1-5	few	CASSLAPGASNQPQHF	TGTGCCAGCAGCTTAGCTCCAGGGGCGAGCAATCAGCCCCAGCATTTT
TRBV7-6	TRBD1	TRBJ1-2	few	CASSCTGTGPYGYTF	TGTGCCAGCAGCTGCACCGGGACAGGGCCCTATGGCTACACCTTC
TRBV21-1	NA	TRBJ2-1	NA	CASSKPLISYNEQFF	TGTGCCAGCAGCAAACCCCTTATCTCCTACAATGAGCAGTTCTTC
TRBV28	TRBD1	TRBJ2-3	NA	CASSTGQGSTDTQYF	TGTGCCAGCAGTACCGGACAGGGGAGTACAGATACGCAGTATTTT
TRBV6-6	NA	TRBJ1-1	NA	CASSYLGGDTEAFF	TGTGCCAGCAGTTACCTCGGGGGTGACACTGAAGCTTTCTTT
TRBV5-5	TRBD1	TRBJ1-5	NA	CASRGQGGNQPQHF	TGTGCCAGCAGGGGACAGGGAGGCAATCAGCCCCAGCATTTT
TRBV9	TRBD2	TRBJ2-7	NA	CASSATSGGYAQYF	TGTGCCAGCAGCGCGACTAGCGGGGGCTACGCGCAGTACTTC
TRBV7-6	NA	TRBJ2-7	few	CASSLDPDRGKITYEQYF	TGTGCCAGCAGCTTAGACCCGGATCGGGGGAAAATAACCTACGAGCAGTACTTC
TRBV10-1	NA	TRBJ2-7	NA	CARPFPTGSYEQYF	TGCGCCAGGCCTTTTCCGACAGGCTCCTACGAGCAGTACTTC
TRBV4-3	NA	TRBJ2-2	NA	CASSVIGSGELFF	TGCGCCAGCAGCGTTATCGGGAGCGGGGAGCTGTTTTTT